The rows below give T cell receptor gamma chains drawn from one sample of a study of Vδ1+ human thymocytes. TCRdb used CATT to re-call clones from the multiplex PCR reads. In the table there are tens of thousands of gamma-chain clones, around 20% of which are singletons. Material for sequencing was Vdelta1+ gamma-delta thymocytes from the thymus. The receptors shown here come from a girl in the first two years of life who had congenital heart surgery. Both conserved end residues are part of each CDR3. Size is stated for part of the rows, as once, few or many counts, or as a class when the clone is expanded.

V	size	J	DNA	CDR3
TRGV8	-	TRGJ1/TRGJ2	TGTGCCACCTGGGATAGGCCGGGGAATTATTATAAGAAACTCTTT	CATWDRPGNYYKKLF
TRGV9	few	TRGJP2	TGTGCCTTGTGGGAGGTGCTGGGCTGGATCAAGACGTTT	CALWEVLGWIKTF
TRGV2	once	TRGJP2	TGTGCCACCTGGGACGGGCCCGGGGTTGGTAGTGATTGGATCAAGACGTTT	CATWDGPGVGSDWIKTF
TRGV9	-	TRGJ1/TRGJ2	TGTGCCTTGTGGGAGGCTCTTTATTATAAGAAACTCTTT	CALWEALYYKKLF
TRGV9	-	TRGJ1/TRGJ2	TGTGCCTTGTGGGAGGTGCAGGGGGATTATTATAAGAAACTCTTT	CALWEVQGDYYKKLF
TRGV9	-	TRGJ1/TRGJ2	TGTGCCTTGTGGGAGGCTCCTTACCGTAAGAAACTCTTT	CALWEAPYRKKLF
TRGV2	few	TRGJ1/TRGJ2	TGTGCCACCTGGGATCGTCGTTATAAGAAACTCTTT	CATWDRRYKKLF
TRGV8	few	TRGJ1/TRGJ2	TGTGCCACCTGGGGTAGCTCTTATTATAAGAAACTCTTT	CATWGSSYYKKLF
TRGV9	-	TRGJ1/TRGJ2	TGTGCCTTGTGGGAGGTGCTCGGTTATAAGAAACTCTTT	CALWEVLGYKKLF
TRGV2	-	TRGJ1/TRGJ2	TGTGCCACCTGGGACGGGCCCGAAGTTTATTATAAGAAACTCTTT	CATWDGPEVYYKKLF
TRGV4	few	TRGJ1/TRGJ2	TGTGCCACCTGGGATGGTGTATATAAGAAACTCTTT	CATWDGVYKKLF
TRGV8	few	TRGJP2	TGTGCCACCTGGGATAGTAGGGGTGATTGGATCAAGACGTTT	CATWDSRGDWIKTF
TRGV8	few	TRGJ1/TRGJ2	TGTGCCACCTGGGATCCATTTTATTATAAGAAACTCTTT	CATWDPFYYKKLF
TRGV4	-	TRGJP2	TGTGCCACCTGGGATGGGCCGCTTAGTGATTGGATCAAGACGTTT	CATWDGPLSDWIKTF
TRGV3	-	TRGJ1/TRGJ2	TGTGCCACCTGGGACAGGCCTGATCTGTCTAACTATAAGAAACTCTTT	CATWDRPDLSNYKKLF
TRGV3	few	TRGJ1/TRGJ2	TGTGCCACCTGGGACGGAACGCCTTATTATACGAAACTCTTT	CATWDGTPYYTKLF
TRGV4	few	TRGJP2	TGTGCCACCTGGGATCGACAAAATAGTAGTGATTGGATCAAGACGTTT	CATWDRQNSSDWIKTF
TRGV4	-	TRGJ1/TRGJ2	TGTGCCACCTGGGATGGGGTCTACTATAAGAAACTCTTT	CATWDGVYYKKLF
TRGV3	-	TRGJ1/TRGJ2	TGCGCCACCTGGGACAGGCTTCGCTATAAGAAACTCTTT	CATWDRLRYKKLF
TRGV9	-	TRGJ1/TRGJ2	TGTGCCTTGTGGGAGGCCCACCCGGATAAGAAACTCTTT	CALWEAHPDKKLF
TRGV9	-	TRGJ1/TRGJ2	TGTGCCTTGTGGGAGCAGTATTATAAGAAACTCTTT	CALWEQYYKKLF
TRGV8	medium-sized	TRGJ1/TRGJ2	TGTGCCACCTGGGGTTATTATAAGAAACTCTTT	CATWGYYKKLF